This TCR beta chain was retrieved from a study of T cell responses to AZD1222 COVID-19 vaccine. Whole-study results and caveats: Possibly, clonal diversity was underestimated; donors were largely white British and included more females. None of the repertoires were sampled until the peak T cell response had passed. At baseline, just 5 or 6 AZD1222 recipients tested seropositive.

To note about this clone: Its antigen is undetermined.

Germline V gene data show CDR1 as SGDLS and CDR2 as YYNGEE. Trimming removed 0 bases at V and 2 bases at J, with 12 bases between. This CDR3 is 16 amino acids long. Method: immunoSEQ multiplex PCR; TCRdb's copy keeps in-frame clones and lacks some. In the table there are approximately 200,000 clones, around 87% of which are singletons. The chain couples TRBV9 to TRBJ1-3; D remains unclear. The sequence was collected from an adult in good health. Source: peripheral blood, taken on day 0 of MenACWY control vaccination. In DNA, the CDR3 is TGTGCCAGCAGCGTAGTGCTAGGGAACCCTGGAAACACCATATATTTT. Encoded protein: CASSVVLGNPGNTIYF.